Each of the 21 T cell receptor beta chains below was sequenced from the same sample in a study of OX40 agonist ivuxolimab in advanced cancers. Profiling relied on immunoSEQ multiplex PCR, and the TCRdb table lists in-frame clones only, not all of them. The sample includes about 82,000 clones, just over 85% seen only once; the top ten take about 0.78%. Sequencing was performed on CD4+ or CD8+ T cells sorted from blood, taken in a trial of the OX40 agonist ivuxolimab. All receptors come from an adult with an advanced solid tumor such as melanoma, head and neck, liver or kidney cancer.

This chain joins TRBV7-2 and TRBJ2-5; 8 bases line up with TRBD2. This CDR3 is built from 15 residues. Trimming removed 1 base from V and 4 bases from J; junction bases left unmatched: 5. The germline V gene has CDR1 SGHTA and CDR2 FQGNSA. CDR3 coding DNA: TGTGCCAGCAGCTTAGTCGCGGGAGGTGGAGAGACCCAGTACTTC. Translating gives CASSLVAGGGETQYF.

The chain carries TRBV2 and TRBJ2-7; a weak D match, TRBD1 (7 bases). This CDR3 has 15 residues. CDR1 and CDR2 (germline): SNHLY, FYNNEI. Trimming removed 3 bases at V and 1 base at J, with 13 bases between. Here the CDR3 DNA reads TGTGCCAGCAGTGAGGGGGGACAGAGGTCCTACGAGCAGTACTTC. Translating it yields CASSEGGQRSYEQYF.

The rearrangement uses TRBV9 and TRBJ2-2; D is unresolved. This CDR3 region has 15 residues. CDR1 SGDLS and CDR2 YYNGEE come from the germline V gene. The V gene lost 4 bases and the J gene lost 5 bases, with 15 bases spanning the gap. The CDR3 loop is CASSLNHEKTGELFF. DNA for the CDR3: TGTGCCAGCAGCCTAAATCACGAGAAAACCGGGGAGCTGTTTTTT.

Written as DNA, the CDR3 is TGTGCCAGCAGCCCAATCGGGACGAACTTTGGTGAGCAGTTCTTC. Translation gives CASSPIGTNFGEQFF. The rearrangement links TRBV11-3 to TRBJ2-1, with D perhaps being TRBD1 or TRBD2 (5 bases each). This CDR3 is built from 15 residues. V was pared by 5 bases and J by 9 bases, with 20 bases between. Germline CDR1 reads SGHNT; CDR2 reads YENEEA.

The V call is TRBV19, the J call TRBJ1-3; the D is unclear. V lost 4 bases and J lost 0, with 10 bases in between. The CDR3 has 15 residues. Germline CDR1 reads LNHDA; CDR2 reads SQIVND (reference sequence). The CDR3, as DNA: TGTGCCAGTAGTACCATTCACTCCTCTGGAAACACCATATATTTT. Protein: CASSTIHSSGNTIYF.

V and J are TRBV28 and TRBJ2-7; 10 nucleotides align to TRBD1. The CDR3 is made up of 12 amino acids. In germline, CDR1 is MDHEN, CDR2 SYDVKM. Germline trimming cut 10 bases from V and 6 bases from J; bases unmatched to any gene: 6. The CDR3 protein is CATDDRGLEQYF. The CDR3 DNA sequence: TGTGCCACCGATGACAGGGGGCTCGAGCAGTACTTC.

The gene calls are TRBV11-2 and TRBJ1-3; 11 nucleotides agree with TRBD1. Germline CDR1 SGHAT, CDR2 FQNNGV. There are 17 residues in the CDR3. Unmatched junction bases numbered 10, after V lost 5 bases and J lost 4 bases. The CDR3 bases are TGTGCCAGCAGCCCCCGGACAGGGGGCGCGTGGGGAAACACCATATATTTT. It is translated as CASSPRTGGAWGNTIYF.

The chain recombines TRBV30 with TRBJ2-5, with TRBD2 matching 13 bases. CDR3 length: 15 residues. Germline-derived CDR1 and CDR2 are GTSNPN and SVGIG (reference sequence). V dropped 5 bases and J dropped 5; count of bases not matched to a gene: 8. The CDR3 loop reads CAWSGLAGDGETQYF. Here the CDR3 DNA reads TGTGCCTGGTCCGGACTAGCGGGAGATGGTGAGACCCAGTACTTC.

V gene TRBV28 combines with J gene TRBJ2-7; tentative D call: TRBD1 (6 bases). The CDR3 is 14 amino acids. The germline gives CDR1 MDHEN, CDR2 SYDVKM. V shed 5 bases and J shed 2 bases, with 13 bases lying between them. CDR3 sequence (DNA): TGTGCCAGCAGTAGCCACAGGGTAACCTACGAGCAGTACTTC. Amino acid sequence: CASSSHRVTYEQYF. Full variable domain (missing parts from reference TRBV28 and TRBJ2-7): DVKVTQSSRYLVKRTGEKVFLECVQDMDHENMFWYRQDPGLGLRLIYFSYDVKMKEKGDIPEGYSVSREKKERFSLILESASTNQTSMYLCASSSHRVTYEQYFGPGTRLTVT.

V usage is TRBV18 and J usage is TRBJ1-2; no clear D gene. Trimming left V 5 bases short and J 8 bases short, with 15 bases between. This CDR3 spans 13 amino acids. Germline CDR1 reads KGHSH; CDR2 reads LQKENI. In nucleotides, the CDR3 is TGTGCCAGCTCAGCGGTGGAGGGAGGGGGCTACACCTTC. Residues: CASSAVEGGGYTF.

The CDR3 sequence: CASSPLSSYNEQFF. CDR3 bases: TGTGCCAGCTCACCACTTTCCTCCTACAATGAGCAGTTCTTC. The chain couples TRBV18 to TRBJ2-1; the D is unclear. The CDR3 totals 14 residues. The germline V gene encodes CDR1 KGHSH and CDR2 LQKENI. Deletions cut 1 base from V and 0 bases from J, with 4 bases between.

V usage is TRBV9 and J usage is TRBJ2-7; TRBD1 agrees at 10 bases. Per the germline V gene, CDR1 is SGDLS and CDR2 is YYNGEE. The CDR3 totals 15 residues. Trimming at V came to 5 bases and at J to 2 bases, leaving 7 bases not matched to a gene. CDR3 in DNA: TGTGCCAGCAGGGCCGACAGGGGGCTACCCTACGAGCAGTACTTC. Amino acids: CASRADRGLPYEQYF.

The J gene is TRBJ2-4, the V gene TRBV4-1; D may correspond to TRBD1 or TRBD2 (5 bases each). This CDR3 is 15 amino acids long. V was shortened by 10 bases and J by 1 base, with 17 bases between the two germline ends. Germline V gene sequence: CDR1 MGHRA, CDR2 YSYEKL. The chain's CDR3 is CATRDVGEAKNIQYF. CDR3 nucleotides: TGCGCCACTAGGGACGTCGGGGAGGCCAAAAACATTCAGTACTTC.

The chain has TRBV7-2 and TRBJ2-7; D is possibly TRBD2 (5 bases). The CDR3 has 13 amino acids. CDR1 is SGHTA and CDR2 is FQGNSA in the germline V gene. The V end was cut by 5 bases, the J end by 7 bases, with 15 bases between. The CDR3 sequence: CASSLPSRREQYF. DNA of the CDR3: TGTGCCAGCAGCCTCCCTTCCCGGAGGGAGCAGTACTTC. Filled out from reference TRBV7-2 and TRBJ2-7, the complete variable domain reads GAGVSQSPSNKVTEKGKDVELRCDPISGHTALYWYRQSLGQGLEFLIYFQGNSAPDKSGLPSDRFSAERTGGSVSTLTIQRTQQEDSAVYLCASSLPSRREQYFGPGTRLTVT.

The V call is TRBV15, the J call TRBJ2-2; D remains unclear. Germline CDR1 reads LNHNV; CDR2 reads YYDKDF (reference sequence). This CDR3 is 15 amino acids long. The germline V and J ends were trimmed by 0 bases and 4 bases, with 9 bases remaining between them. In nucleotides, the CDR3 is TGTGCCACCAGCAGAGATCGGGCCCTCACCGGGGAGCTGTTTTTT. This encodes CATSRDRALTGELFF.

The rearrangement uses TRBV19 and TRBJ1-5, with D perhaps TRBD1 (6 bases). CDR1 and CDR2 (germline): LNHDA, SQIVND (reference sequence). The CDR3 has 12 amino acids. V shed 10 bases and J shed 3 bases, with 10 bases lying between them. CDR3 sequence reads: CATGQLNQPQHF. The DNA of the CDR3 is TGTGCCACAGGACAGCTCAATCAGCCCCAGCATTTT.

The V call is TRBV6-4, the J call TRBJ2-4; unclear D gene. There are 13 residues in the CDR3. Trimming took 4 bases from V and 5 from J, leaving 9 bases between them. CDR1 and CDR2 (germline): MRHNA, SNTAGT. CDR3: CASSASAENIQYF. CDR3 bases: TGTGCCAGCAGTGCCTCCGCGGAAAACATTCAGTACTTC.

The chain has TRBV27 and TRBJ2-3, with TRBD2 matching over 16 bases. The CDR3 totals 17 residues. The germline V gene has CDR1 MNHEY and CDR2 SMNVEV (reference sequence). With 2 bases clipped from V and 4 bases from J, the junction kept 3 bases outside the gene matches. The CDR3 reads CASSLGTSGRAADTQYF. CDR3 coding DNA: TGTGCCAGCAGTTTAGGGACTAGCGGGAGGGCCGCAGATACGCAGTATTTT.

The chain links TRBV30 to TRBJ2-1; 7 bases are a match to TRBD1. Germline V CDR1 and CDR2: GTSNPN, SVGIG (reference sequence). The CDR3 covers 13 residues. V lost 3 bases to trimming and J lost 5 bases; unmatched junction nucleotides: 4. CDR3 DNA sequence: TGTGCCTGGAGGTCAGACAGGGACAATGAGCAGTTCTTC. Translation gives CAWRSDRDNEQFF.

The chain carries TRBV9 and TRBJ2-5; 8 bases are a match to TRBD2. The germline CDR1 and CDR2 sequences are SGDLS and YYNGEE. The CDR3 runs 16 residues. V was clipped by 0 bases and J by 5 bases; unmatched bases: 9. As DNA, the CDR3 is TGTGCCAGCAGCGTAGGTAACGGGAGGGAAGGTGAGACCCAGTACTTC. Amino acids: CASSVGNGREGETQYF.

The CDR3 sequence: CASSPVNYGYTF. The CDR3 region has the DNA TGTGCCAGCAGCCCAGTAAACTATGGCTACACCTTC. V usage is TRBV28 and J usage is TRBJ1-2, with unresolved D. The ends were cut back, 6 bases at V and 2 bases at J, with 7 bases in the middle. The germline V gene has CDR1 MDHEN and CDR2 SYDVKM. CDR3 length: 12 residues.